This passage covers 15 T cell receptor beta chains from one sample sequenced in a study of blood T cell repertoires in COVID-19. Repertoires were generated with immunoSEQ multiplex PCR, while TCRdb's copy carries only in-frame clones and drops some. The table has over 300,000 clones, roughly 90% seen once. Input material: PBMCs or T cells enriched from blood (not recorded which). The source is a woman aged 40-49 years who had recovered from COVID-19.

The chain uses TRBV7-2 and TRBJ2-7; 11 bases are shared with TRBD1. The CDR3 consists of 16 residues. The junction had 6 bases not matched to a gene; V was cut back by 5 bases and J by 0 bases. CDR1 SGHTA and CDR2 FQGNSA come from the germline V gene. The CDR3 sequence is CASSTSGQGVSYEQYF. For the CDR3, the DNA is TGTGCCAGCAGCACCTCGGGACAGGGGGTCTCCTACGAGCAGTACTTC.

The chain carries TRBV4-3 and TRBJ2-1; 11 bases line up with TRBD2. CDR1 is LGHNA and CDR2 is YSLEER in the germline V gene. V shed 3 bases and J 8 bases; nucleotides not matched to a gene: 9. The CDR3 extends over 16 amino acids. Here the CDR3 reads CASSQDSGRGIDEQFF. CDR3 bases: TGCGCCAGCAGCCAGGATAGCGGGAGGGGCATCGATGAGCAGTTCTTC.

V and J are TRBV5-1 and TRBJ1-4; 8 nucleotides align to TRBD1. The CDR3 consists of 16 residues. V trimming: 0 bases; J trimming: 0 bases; junction bases outside the gene matches: 1. Germline values: CDR1 SGHRS, CDR2 YFSETQ. The CDR3 protein is CASSLAGGATNEKLFF. In nucleotides, the CDR3 is TGCGCCAGCAGCTTGGCAGGGGGCGCAACTAATGAAAAACTGTTTTTT. Drawing the rest from reference TRBV5-1 and TRBJ1-4, the complete variable domain is KAGVTQTPRYLIKTRGQQVTLSCSPISGHRSVSWYQQTPGQGLQFLFEYFSETQRNKGNFPGRFSGRQFSNSRSEMNVSTLELGDSALYLCASSLAGGATNEKLFFGSGTQLSVL.

The V call is TRBV15, the J call TRBJ2-1; TRBD1 matches at 8 bases. The CDR3 runs 16 residues. J was trimmed by 7 bases and V by 0 bases; bases with no gene match: 8. Per germline, CDR1 LNHNV and CDR2 YYDKDF (reference sequence). The CDR3 DNA is TGTGCCACCAGCAGAGAGGGACAGGTTTTAGTGAATGAGCAGTTCTTC. Translation: CATSREGQVLVNEQFF.

The chain employs TRBV3-1 (or the pseudogene TRBV3-2) and TRBJ2-5; 13 nucleotides agree with TRBD2. V gave up 4 bases and J gave up 0 bases; unmatched junction bases: 17. Germline V gives CDR1 LGHDT, CDR2 YNNKEL (reference sequence). The length of the CDR3 is 21 residues. In DNA, the CDR3 is TGTGCCAGCAGCCCAGAAAAATGGGGACTAGCGGGGTCGGTGTACCAAGAGACCCAGTACTTC. Translation: CASSPEKWGLAGSVYQETQYF.

This clone was counted a single time. This chain uses TRBV19 with TRBJ1-5; 9 positions agree with TRBD1. There are 15 residues in the CDR3. Losses at the gene ends were 3 bases for V and 4 bases for J; bases not matched to a gene: 4. Germline V lookup: CDR1 LNHDA, CDR2 SQIVND (reference sequence). The CDR3 reads CASSMGTGFNQPQHF. CDR3 in DNA: TGTGCCAGTAGTATGGGGACAGGGTTTAATCAGCCCCAGCATTTT.

The chain uses TRBV28 and TRBJ1-5, with D tentatively TRBD1 (6 bases). The CDR3 contains 15 residues. V lost 0 bases and J 6 bases, leaving 12 bases between the germline ends. CDR1 and CDR2 (germline): MDHEN, SYDVKM. CDR3 bases: TGTGCCAGCAGTTTATGGGCAGGGGTAGGTCAGCCCCAGCATTTT. Residues: CASSLWAGVGQPQHF.

The chain couples TRBV2 to TRBJ2-7, with D possibly being TRBD2 (6 bases). The length of the CDR3 is 15 residues. V was trimmed by 6 bases and J by 2 bases, leaving 17 bases between them. Per germline, CDR1 SNHLY and CDR2 FYNNEI. This chain's CDR3 is CASSPVEGAAYEQYF. DNA of the CDR3: TGTGCCAGCAGCCCAGTGGAGGGAGCGGCCTACGAGCAGTACTTC.

The chain uses TRBV27 and TRBJ2-2; D gene unclear. V was shortened by 5 bases and J by 8 bases, with 9 bases between the two germline ends. The CDR3 spans 12 residues. Per the germline V gene, CDR1 is MNHEY and CDR2 is SMNVEV (reference sequence). The CDR3 nucleotides are TGTGCCAGCAGTCCCTGGGCTGGGGAGCTGTTTTTT. This codes for CASSPWAGELFF.

The genes are TRBV7-2 and TRBJ2-7, with 8 bases fitting TRBD1. Trimming removed 6 bases from V and 7 bases from J; junction bases left unmatched: 11. Germline CDR1 reads SGHTA; CDR2 reads FQGNSA. The CDR3 totals 14 residues. CDR3 nucleotides: TGTGCCAGCAGGAGAGATCAGGGGGCGCGGGAGCAGTACTTC. Translating gives CASRRDQGAREQYF.

The chain uses TRBV29-1 and TRBJ2-3, with TRBD2 matching over 7 bases. Germline V gene sequence: CDR1 SQVTM, CDR2 ANQGSEA. The V segment lost 5 bases and the J segment 2 bases; nucleotides outside the gene matches: 7. The CDR3 extends over 14 amino acids. CDR3 sequence (DNA): TGCAGCGTTCCTCATGGGGGGGACACAGATACGCAGTATTTT. The encoded protein is CSVPHGGDTDTQYF.

The J gene is TRBJ2-3, the V gene TRBV9, with 7 bases identical to TRBD2. The CDR3 totals 15 residues. CDR1 is SGDLS, CDR2 YYNGEE, per germline. V dropped 1 base and J dropped 5; count of bases not matched to a gene: 7. Written as DNA, the CDR3 is TGTGCCAGCAGCGTATGGGAGCGGGGTATAGATACGCAGTATTTT. This encodes CASSVWERGIDTQYF.

This clone has only one observation. This chain connects TRBV29-1 to TRBJ2-7; 10 bases agree with TRBD2. CDR3 size: 12 residues. Germline-derived CDR1 and CDR2 are SQVTM and ANQGSEA. The V segment lost 7 bases and the J segment 3 bases; nucleotides outside the gene matches: 3. The chain's CDR3 is CSALAGDYEQYF. CDR3 coding DNA: TGCAGCGCCCTAGCGGGGGACTACGAGCAGTACTTC.

V gene TRBV29-1 combines with J gene TRBJ1-1; weak D call: TRBD1 (6 bases). Trimming left V 3 bases short and J 0 bases short, with 11 bases between. Germline CDR1 reads SQVTM; CDR2 reads ANQGSEA. The CDR3 consists of 14 residues. CDR3 residues: CSVEGGAMNTEAFF. The CDR3 DNA is TGCAGCGTTGAGGGGGGGGCCATGAACACTGAAGCTTTCTTT.

This chain uses TRBV7-9 with TRBJ2-1, with TRBD1 matching 7 bases. The ends lost 3 bases at V and 0 bases at J; junction bases unmatched: 2. The CDR3 is 15 residues long. Germline V gene data show CDR1 as SEHNR and CDR2 as FQNEAQ (reference sequence). The CDR3 is CASSFRDSSYNEQFF. The CDR3, as DNA: TGTGCCAGCAGCTTTAGGGACAGCTCCTACAATGAGCAGTTCTTC.